This TCR beta chain was identified in a study of cytomegalovirus exposure and HLA in healthy donors. Across the study: A later analysis reported the same platform for the 100 to 150 validation repertoires and the approximately 720 first-cohort repertoires. Findings and limits, study-wide: Most TCR sequences showed up rarely, but some public TCRs showed up in many donors. First-cohort TCR clusters were later found to tend to co-occur in the 90 to 150 validation repertoires.

Using immunoSEQ multiplex PCR, the repertoire was profiled, and TCRdb retains in-frame clones only, with some absent. The table lists 150,000 to 200,000 clones, about 82% of them singletons. A remark on this clone: The antigen is undetermined.

Deletions cut 0 bases from V and 5 bases from J, with 5 bases between. This CDR3 is 12 amino acids long. Germline-derived CDR1 and CDR2 are SGHNT and YYREEE (reference sequence). The gene calls are TRBV5-4 and TRBJ2-5; possibly TRBD1 for D (5 bases). The sequencing sample was made of PBMCs. The sequence was collected from a woman aged 18-35 years in good health and CMV-seronegative. The CDR3: CASSLDRETQYF. As DNA, the CDR3 is TGTGCCAGCAGCTTGGACAGGGAGACCCAGTACTTC.